The rows below give T cell receptor beta chains drawn from one sample of a study of T cell repertoires in cytomegalovirus infection. TCRdb reprocessed the reads with MiXCR, giving one entry per CDR3 protein. This sample has almost 500,000 distinct CDR3 sequences, with about 11% found just once. The specimen sequenced was PBMCs. These TCRs come from a human donor in good health (CMV status not recorded). Some clones in this sample may be carry-over from other donors' samples. Both conserved end residues are part of each CDR3. The order of the fields is CDR3 DNA, CDR3 protein, clone size, J gene, V gene, D gene, CDR3 length. D genes are given only for firm matches. A clone size is listed for some rows: how often the clone was seen (once, few, many), or a class if it is expanded.

CDR3nt: TGTGCCAGCAGGTTAGCCGGGACAGGTACATTCAATGAGCAGTTCTTC
CDR3aa: CASRLAGTGTFNEQFF
abundance: many
j_gene: TRBJ2-1
v_gene: TRBV11-2
d_gene: TRBD1
len: 16

CDR3nt: TGTGCCAGCAGAACCCTAGCGGGGGTCTACAATGAGCAGTTCTTC
CDR3aa: CASRTLAGVYNEQFF
abundance: many
j_gene: TRBJ2-1
v_gene: TRBV12-3/TRBV12-4
d_gene: TRBD2
len: 15

CDR3nt: TGTGCCAGCAGCTTAGCGCTAATGGGGGGTGGCAATCAGCCCCAGCATTTT
CDR3aa: CASSLALMGGGNQPQHF
abundance: many
j_gene: TRBJ1-5
v_gene: TRBV7-9
d_gene: -
len: 17

CDR3nt: TGTGCCAGCTCACCAAGGAGCCCTAACACCGGGGAGCTGTTTTTT
CDR3aa: CASSPRSPNTGELFF
abundance: once
j_gene: TRBJ2-2
v_gene: TRBV18
d_gene: -
len: 15

CDR3nt: TGTGCCAGCAGCTTAAAGGGACAGGTCTACAATGAGCAGTTCTTC
CDR3aa: CASSLKGQVYNEQFF
abundance: many
j_gene: TRBJ2-1
v_gene: TRBV7-3
d_gene: TRBD1
len: 15

CDR3nt: TGTGCCAGCAGGGCTAGCGTCCAAGAGACCCAGTACTTC
CDR3aa: CASRASVQETQYF
abundance: many
j_gene: TRBJ2-5
v_gene: TRBV7-6
d_gene: -
len: 13

CDR3nt: TGTGCCATCAGTGTGGGGGGGGACATAGCCCTCTACGAGCAGTACTTC
CDR3aa: CAISVGGDIALYEQYF
abundance: many
j_gene: TRBJ2-7
v_gene: TRBV10-3
d_gene: -
len: 16

CDR3nt: TGTGCCAGCAGCTTTTCGCGGGGGAGCACAGATACGCAGTATTTT
CDR3aa: CASSFSRGSTDTQYF
abundance: many
j_gene: TRBJ2-3
v_gene: TRBV7-9
d_gene: TRBD2
len: 15

CDR3nt: TGCAGCGTTGAAGCTCAGGACTTCCCGGGGGAGACCCAGTACTTC
CDR3aa: CSVEAQDFPGETQYF
abundance: few
j_gene: TRBJ2-5
v_gene: TRBV29-1
d_gene: -
len: 15

CDR3nt: TGTGCCAGCAGAAAAGAGGGGGGTATCACTGAAGCTTTCTTT
CDR3aa: CASRKEGGITEAFF
abundance: many
j_gene: TRBJ1-1
v_gene: TRBV5-4
d_gene: -
len: 14

CDR3nt: TGCGCCAGCGACACAGGAGATACGCAGTATTTT
CDR3aa: CASDTGDTQYF
abundance: few
j_gene: TRBJ2-3
v_gene: TRBV10-2
d_gene: -
len: 11

CDR3nt: TGTGCCAGTAGTGGACAGGGAAGGAACGGCTACACCTTC
CDR3aa: CASSGQGRNGYTF
abundance: few
j_gene: TRBJ1-2
v_gene: TRBV19
d_gene: TRBD1
len: 13

CDR3nt: TGCGCCAGCAGCCAATCCGGGACTAGTGTCACCGGGGAGCTGTTTTTT
CDR3aa: CASSQSGTSVTGELFF
abundance: -
j_gene: TRBJ2-2
v_gene: TRBV4-1
d_gene: TRBD2
len: 16

CDR3nt: TGTGCCAGCAGCTTAGATGGCGGGGGGGCGGAGACCCAGTACTTC
CDR3aa: CASSLDGGGAETQYF
abundance: many
j_gene: TRBJ2-5
v_gene: TRBV7-2
d_gene: TRBD2
len: 15

CDR3nt: TGTGCCAGCAGCTTTAGCGGGAGAGGGACCGGGGAGCTGTTTTTT
CDR3aa: CASSFSGRGTGELFF
abundance: many
j_gene: TRBJ2-2
v_gene: TRBV5-4
d_gene: TRBD2
len: 15

CDR3nt: TGCGCCATCGTACAAAATCAGCCCCAGCATTTT
CDR3aa: CAIVQNQPQHF
abundance: -
j_gene: TRBJ1-5
v_gene: TRBV23-1
d_gene: -
len: 11

CDR3nt: TGTGCCAGCAGGGGGACAGGGGTCTTCCATGGCTACACCTTC
CDR3aa: CASRGTGVFHGYTF
abundance: -
j_gene: TRBJ1-2
v_gene: TRBV2
d_gene: TRBD1
len: 14

CDR3nt: TGTGCTAGTGGTTACCTCAATCCTGAAGCTTTCTTT
CDR3aa: CASGYLNPEAFF
abundance: many
j_gene: TRBJ1-1
v_gene: TRBV12-5
d_gene: -
len: 12

CDR3nt: TGTGCCAGTCAGGGGGGGAATCAAGAGACCCAGTACTTC
CDR3aa: CASQGGNQETQYF
abundance: -
j_gene: TRBJ2-5
v_gene: TRBV2
d_gene: -
len: 13

CDR3nt: TGTGCCATCAGTGAGGACAGGGGTTACGAGCAGTACTTC
CDR3aa: CAISEDRGYEQYF
abundance: few
j_gene: TRBJ2-7
v_gene: TRBV10-3
d_gene: TRBD1
len: 13

CDR3nt: TGTGCCAGCAGCCAAGCCCCGACAGGAGTCTATGGCTACACCTTC
CDR3aa: CASSQAPTGVYGYTF
abundance: many
j_gene: TRBJ1-2
v_gene: TRBV4-2
d_gene: -
len: 15

CDR3nt: TGTGCCAGTAGTATTTCAGCGAACACTGAAGCTTTCTTT
CDR3aa: CASSISANTEAFF
abundance: many
j_gene: TRBJ1-1
v_gene: TRBV19
d_gene: -
len: 13

CDR3nt: TGTGCCAGCTCATTCTCCGGGACAGGGGGATCCTACGAGCAGTACTTC
CDR3aa: CASSFSGTGGSYEQYF
abundance: many
j_gene: TRBJ2-7
v_gene: TRBV18
d_gene: TRBD1
len: 16

CDR3nt: TGTGCCAGCAGCTTAGGGTACAGGAGCAACTCCAAAGAGCTGTTTTTT
CDR3aa: CASSLGYRSNSKELFF
abundance: many
j_gene: TRBJ1-4
v_gene: TRBV7-8
d_gene: -
len: 16

CDR3nt: TGTGCCAGCAACCATAGAAGACTCTCTGGAAACACCATATATTTT
CDR3aa: CASNHRRLSGNTIYF
abundance: many
j_gene: TRBJ1-3
v_gene: TRBV12-3/TRBV12-4
d_gene: -
len: 15

CDR3nt: TGTGCCAGCAGTGGGGACTTGGCCATCTATGGCTACACCTTC
CDR3aa: CASSGDLAIYGYTF
abundance: -
j_gene: TRBJ1-2
v_gene: TRBV6-8
d_gene: -
len: 14

CDR3nt: TGTGCCAGCAGCCCAATGGACAGCGTTGACCCTAGCACAGATACGCAGTATTTT
CDR3aa: CASSPMDSVDPSTDTQYF
abundance: many
j_gene: TRBJ2-3
v_gene: TRBV6-1
d_gene: -
len: 18

CDR3nt: TGCAGTGTCCCGGACCCACCCTACGAGCAGTACTTC
CDR3aa: CSVPDPPYEQYF
abundance: many
j_gene: TRBJ2-7
v_gene: TRBV20-1
d_gene: -
len: 12

CDR3nt: TGTGCCAACAGGGGGAGCGGGGCGGGATACGAGCAGTACTTC
CDR3aa: CANRGSGAGYEQYF
abundance: -
j_gene: TRBJ2-7
v_gene: TRBV12-3/TRBV12-4
d_gene: -
len: 14

CDR3nt: TGTGCCAGCAGCGCGACTAGCGGAGGTGGCTACACCGGGGAGCTGTTTTTT
CDR3aa: CASSATSGGGYTGELFF
abundance: many
j_gene: TRBJ2-2
v_gene: TRBV7-8
d_gene: TRBD2
len: 17

CDR3nt: TGTGCCAGCAGCCCCCCCGGACGTGTGGAGACCCAGTACTTC
CDR3aa: CASSPPGRVETQYF
abundance: many
j_gene: TRBJ2-5
v_gene: TRBV7-9
d_gene: -
len: 14

CDR3nt: TGTGCCAGCAGTCCCGGAACCCTCTCTATCGGGGCTTTCTTT
CDR3aa: CASSPGTLSIGAFF
abundance: many
j_gene: TRBJ1-1
v_gene: TRBV7-9
d_gene: -
len: 14

CDR3nt: TGTGCCAGCAGTCCGGGGACGGATCTCACCACCTTC
CDR3aa: CASSPGTDLTTF
abundance: many
j_gene: TRBJ1-2
v_gene: TRBV12-3/TRBV12-4
d_gene: -
len: 12

CDR3nt: TGTGCCAGCAGTCTCCGGGACCCTCAACGAGGGGCTTTCTTT
CDR3aa: CASSLRDPQRGAFF
abundance: -
j_gene: TRBJ1-1
v_gene: TRBV27
d_gene: -
len: 14

CDR3nt: TGTGCCAGCGAAGGAGACAATGTTGCAGCTTTCTTT
CDR3aa: CASEGDNVAAFF
abundance: -
j_gene: TRBJ1-1
v_gene: TRBV6-6
d_gene: -
len: 12

CDR3nt: TGTGCCTCAAGGCAGGTGGATACGCAGTATTTT
CDR3aa: CASRQVDTQYF
abundance: many
j_gene: TRBJ2-3
v_gene: TRBV6-1
d_gene: -
len: 11

CDR3nt: TGTGCCAGCAGCTTAGATGGGGAAACTGAAGCTTTCTTT
CDR3aa: CASSLDGETEAFF
abundance: many
j_gene: TRBJ1-1
v_gene: TRBV7-3
d_gene: -
len: 13

CDR3nt: TGTGCCAGCAGCCTGGGGACAGATGGGGCCAACGTCCTGACTTTC
CDR3aa: CASSLGTDGANVLTF
abundance: -
j_gene: TRBJ2-6
v_gene: TRBV7-3
d_gene: TRBD1
len: 15

CDR3nt: TGTGCCATCAGTGAGTCCCTTGACAGGGATACGCAGTATTTT
CDR3aa: CAISESLDRDTQYF
abundance: few
j_gene: TRBJ2-3
v_gene: TRBV10-3
d_gene: -
len: 14

CDR3nt: TGTGCCAGCAGCTCTAGCGGGAGGGCCCTCAACGGCGGGGAGCTGTTTTTT
CDR3aa: CASSSSGRALNGGELFF
abundance: many
j_gene: TRBJ2-2
v_gene: TRBV3-1
d_gene: TRBD2
len: 17

CDR3nt: TGTGCCAGCAGCTTGACGGGACAGCATAATTCACCCCTCCACTTT
CDR3aa: CASSLTGQHNSPLHF
abundance: many
j_gene: TRBJ1-6
v_gene: TRBV7-8
d_gene: TRBD1
len: 15

CDR3nt: TGTGCCAGTAGTCCTTTACCGGCCATGAGCTCACCCCTCCACTTT
CDR3aa: CASSPLPAMSSPLHF
abundance: -
j_gene: TRBJ1-6
v_gene: TRBV19
d_gene: -
len: 15

CDR3nt: TGTGCCAGCAGCTTAGCGGAGACCCCTAGCTCTGGAAACACCATATATTTT
CDR3aa: CASSLAETPSSGNTIYF
abundance: many
j_gene: TRBJ1-3
v_gene: TRBV7-9
d_gene: -
len: 17

CDR3nt: TGTGCCAGCAGCCGTACAGAGGGCTATGGCTACACCTTC
CDR3aa: CASSRTEGYGYTF
abundance: few
j_gene: TRBJ1-2
v_gene: TRBV3-1
d_gene: -
len: 13

CDR3nt: TGTGCCAGCAGTACATCCTCGGGACCTCCCCGTGAAGCTTTCTTT
CDR3aa: CASSTSSGPPREAFF
abundance: many
j_gene: TRBJ1-1
v_gene: TRBV6-1
d_gene: -
len: 15

CDR3nt: TGTGCCAGTAGTATTATAGGTCCCACCACCGGGGAGCTGTTTTTT
CDR3aa: CASSIIGPTTGELFF
abundance: few
j_gene: TRBJ2-2
v_gene: TRBV19
d_gene: -
len: 15

CDR3nt: TGTGCCAGTAGTATAGCGGGGGATCCCTCCTACGAGCAGTACTTC
CDR3aa: CASSIAGDPSYEQYF
abundance: many
j_gene: TRBJ2-7
v_gene: TRBV19
d_gene: -
len: 15

CDR3nt: TGTGCCAGCAGCCCCTCAATTCGGCCAGATACGCAGTATTTT
CDR3aa: CASSPSIRPDTQYF
abundance: many
j_gene: TRBJ2-3
v_gene: TRBV7-8
d_gene: -
len: 14

CDR3nt: TGTGCCAGCAGTCCGCCTCCCTCCTACAATGAGCAGTTCTTC
CDR3aa: CASSPPPSYNEQFF
abundance: -
j_gene: TRBJ2-1
v_gene: TRBV28
d_gene: -
len: 14

CDR3nt: TGTGCCAGCAGCTTCCGGACAGGGGTGGGAAACACCATATATTTT
CDR3aa: CASSFRTGVGNTIYF
abundance: many
j_gene: TRBJ1-3
v_gene: TRBV5-4
d_gene: TRBD1
len: 15

CDR3nt: TGTGCCAGCAGCCGCCGGACGGTCCAAGAGACCCAGTACTTC
CDR3aa: CASSRRTVQETQYF
abundance: -
j_gene: TRBJ2-5
v_gene: TRBV12-3/TRBV12-4
d_gene: -
len: 14

CDR3nt: TGTGCCAGCACTGGATGGGGAGGAGGTGGGGAAAAACTGTTTTTT
CDR3aa: CASTGWGGGGEKLFF
abundance: many
j_gene: TRBJ1-4
v_gene: TRBV28
d_gene: -
len: 15

CDR3nt: TGTGCCAGCAGCCGCCAGGGACAGGGACCCTCAGAGACCCAGTACTTC
CDR3aa: CASSRQGQGPSETQYF
abundance: many
j_gene: TRBJ2-5
v_gene: TRBV7-9
d_gene: TRBD1
len: 16

CDR3nt: TGTGCCAGCAGCTTAACGGGCAGGACAGACTACAATGAGCAGTTCTTC
CDR3aa: CASSLTGRTDYNEQFF
abundance: few
j_gene: TRBJ2-1
v_gene: TRBV7-3
d_gene: -
len: 16

CDR3nt: TGTGCCAGCAGTTATACCACAAGTAACTATGGCTACACCTTC
CDR3aa: CASSYTTSNYGYTF
abundance: -
j_gene: TRBJ1-2
v_gene: TRBV6-6
d_gene: -
len: 14

CDR3nt: TGTGCCATCAGGAAACTAGCGGGAGTCGAAACCTACGAGCAGTACTTC
CDR3aa: CAIRKLAGVETYEQYF
abundance: many
j_gene: TRBJ2-7
v_gene: TRBV10-3
d_gene: TRBD2
len: 16

CDR3nt: TGCAGTGCTCGTCATATGACAGGGTCCTACGAGCAGTACTTC
CDR3aa: CSARHMTGSYEQYF
abundance: -
j_gene: TRBJ2-7
v_gene: TRBV20-1
d_gene: TRBD1
len: 14

CDR3nt: TGTGCCAGCAGCTTGAACGTGGGCCACACCATATATTTT
CDR3aa: CASSLNVGHTIYF
abundance: few
j_gene: TRBJ1-3
v_gene: TRBV5-6
d_gene: -
len: 13

CDR3nt: TGTGCCAGCAGCCAGGATTCAAGGACGGTCGGCTACACCTTC
CDR3aa: CASSQDSRTVGYTF
abundance: -
j_gene: TRBJ1-2
v_gene: TRBV3-1
d_gene: -
len: 14

CDR3nt: TGTGCCTGGAGTGGGGGGGGAATTCACAATCAGCCCCAGCATTTT
CDR3aa: CAWSGGGIHNQPQHF
abundance: -
j_gene: TRBJ1-5
v_gene: TRBV30
d_gene: -
len: 15